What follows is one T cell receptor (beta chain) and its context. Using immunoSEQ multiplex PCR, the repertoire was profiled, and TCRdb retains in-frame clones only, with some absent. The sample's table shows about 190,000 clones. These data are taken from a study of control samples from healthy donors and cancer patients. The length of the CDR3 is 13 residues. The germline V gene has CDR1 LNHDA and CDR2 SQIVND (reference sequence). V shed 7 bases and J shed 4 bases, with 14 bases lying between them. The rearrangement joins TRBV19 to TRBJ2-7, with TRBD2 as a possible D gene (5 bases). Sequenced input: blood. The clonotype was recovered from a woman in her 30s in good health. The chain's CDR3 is CASKGDSLYEQYF. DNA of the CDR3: TGTGCCAGTAAGGGAGATTCCCTTTACGAGCAGTACTTC.